This entry is about one TCR beta chain. The antigen remains undetermined. The sample is drawn from a study of OX40 agonist ivuxolimab in advanced cancers. Study background: Participants could have had prior anti-PD-1, anti-PD-L1 or anti-CTLA-4 therapy, and around 40% had some. Partial responses were recorded for three patients, including one with hepatocellular carcinoma and two with cutaneous melanoma. Overall study findings and caveats: Still undetermined is the antigen specificity of the expanded peripheral T cells.

Patients were ineligible given autoimmune disease history or systemic immunosuppression. V shed 0 bases and J 3 bases; nucleotides not matched to a gene: 3. The V gene's germline CDR1 is SGDLS and CDR2 YYNGEE. This CDR3 has 15 amino acids. Clones were read by immunoSEQ multiplex PCR, and TCRdb kept only the in-frame ones, dropping some. The sample includes 60,000 or so clones, 90% to 95% of them seen just once. This material consisted of CD4+ or CD8+ T cells sorted from blood, taken in a trial of the OX40 agonist ivuxolimab. This TCR derives from an adult with an advanced solid tumor such as melanoma, head and neck, liver or kidney cancer. The chain recombines TRBV9 with TRBJ2-1; TRBD1 aligns across 7 bases. In nucleotides, the CDR3 is TGTGCCAGCAGCGTAGGGGACAGTTACTACAATGAGCAGTTCTTC. This translates into CASSVGDSYYNEQFF.